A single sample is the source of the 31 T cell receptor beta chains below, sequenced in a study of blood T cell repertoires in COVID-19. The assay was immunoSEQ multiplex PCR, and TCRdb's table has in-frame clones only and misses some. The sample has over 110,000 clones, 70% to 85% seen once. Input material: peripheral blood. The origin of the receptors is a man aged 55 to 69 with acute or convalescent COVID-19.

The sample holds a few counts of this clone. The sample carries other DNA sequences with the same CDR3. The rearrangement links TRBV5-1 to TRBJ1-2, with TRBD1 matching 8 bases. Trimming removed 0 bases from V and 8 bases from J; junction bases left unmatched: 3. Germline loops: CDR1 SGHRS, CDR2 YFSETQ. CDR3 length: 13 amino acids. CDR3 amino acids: CASSLGAGGGYTF. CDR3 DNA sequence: TGCGCCAGCAGCTTGGGAGCAGGGGGCGGCTACACCTTC.

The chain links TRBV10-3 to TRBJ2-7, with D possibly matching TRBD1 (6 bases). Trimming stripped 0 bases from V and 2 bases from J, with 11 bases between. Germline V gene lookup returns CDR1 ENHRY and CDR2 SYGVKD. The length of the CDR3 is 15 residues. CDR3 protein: CAISESGAGAYEQYF. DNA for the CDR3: TGTGCCATCAGTGAGTCGGGGGCAGGGGCCTACGAGCAGTACTTC.

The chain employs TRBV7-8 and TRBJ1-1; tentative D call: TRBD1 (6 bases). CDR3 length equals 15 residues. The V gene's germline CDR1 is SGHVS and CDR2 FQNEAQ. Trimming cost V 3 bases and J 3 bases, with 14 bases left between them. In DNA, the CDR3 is TGTGCCAGCAGCTTGACAGGCCGAGGGTACACTGAAGCTTTCTTT. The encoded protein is CASSLTGRGYTEAFF.

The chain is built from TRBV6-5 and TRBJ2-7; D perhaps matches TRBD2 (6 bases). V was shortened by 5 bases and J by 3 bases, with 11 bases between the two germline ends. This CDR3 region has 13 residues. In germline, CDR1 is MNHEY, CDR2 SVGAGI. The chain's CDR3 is CASSPGTGYEQYF. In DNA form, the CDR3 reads TGTGCCAGCAGTCCCGGGACTGGCTACGAGCAGTACTTC.

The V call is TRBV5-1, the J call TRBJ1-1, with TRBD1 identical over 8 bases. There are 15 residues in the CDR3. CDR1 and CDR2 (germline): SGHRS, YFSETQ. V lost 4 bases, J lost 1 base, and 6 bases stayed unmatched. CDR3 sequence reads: CASSPTQGANTEAFF. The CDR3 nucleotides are TGCGCCAGCAGCCCAACCCAGGGGGCGAACACTGAAGCTTTCTTT.

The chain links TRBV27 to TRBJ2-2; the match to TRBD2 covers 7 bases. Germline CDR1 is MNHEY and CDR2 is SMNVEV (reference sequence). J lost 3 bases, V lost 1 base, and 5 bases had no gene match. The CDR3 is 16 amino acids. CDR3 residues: CASSLWASGYTGELFF. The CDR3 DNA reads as TGTGCCAGCAGTTTATGGGCTAGCGGATACACCGGGGAGCTGTTTTTT.

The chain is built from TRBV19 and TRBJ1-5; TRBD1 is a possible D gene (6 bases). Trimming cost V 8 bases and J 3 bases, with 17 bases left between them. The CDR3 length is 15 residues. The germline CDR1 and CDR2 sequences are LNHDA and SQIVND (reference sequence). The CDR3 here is CASHPSRGTNQPQHF. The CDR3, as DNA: TGTGCCAGTCACCCCTCCAGGGGCACCAATCAGCCCCAGCATTTT.

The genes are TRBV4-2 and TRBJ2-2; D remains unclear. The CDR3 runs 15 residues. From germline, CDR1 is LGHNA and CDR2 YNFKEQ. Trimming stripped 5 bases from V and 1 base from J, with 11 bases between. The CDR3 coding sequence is TGTGCCAGCAGCAGCCGATCCCTGAACACCGGGGAGCTGTTTTTT. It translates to CASSSRSLNTGELFF.

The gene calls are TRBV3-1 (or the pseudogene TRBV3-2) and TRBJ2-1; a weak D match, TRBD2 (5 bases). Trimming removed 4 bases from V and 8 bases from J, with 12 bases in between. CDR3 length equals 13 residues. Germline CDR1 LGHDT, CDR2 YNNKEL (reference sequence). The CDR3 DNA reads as TGTGCCAGCAGCCGGAAGCTGAGGGATGAGCAGTTCTTC. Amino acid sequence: CASSRKLRDEQFF.

In nucleotides, the CDR3 is TGCGCCAGCAGCTCGGGACTAGAAAACAATGAGCAGTTCTTC. Protein: CASSSGLENNEQFF. This chain links TRBV5-1 with TRBJ2-1, with 8 bases lining up with TRBD2. The CDR3 spans 14 residues. The trim removed 3 bases at V and 5 bases at J, leaving 4 bases unmatched. Germline lookup yields CDR1 SGHRS and CDR2 YFSETQ.

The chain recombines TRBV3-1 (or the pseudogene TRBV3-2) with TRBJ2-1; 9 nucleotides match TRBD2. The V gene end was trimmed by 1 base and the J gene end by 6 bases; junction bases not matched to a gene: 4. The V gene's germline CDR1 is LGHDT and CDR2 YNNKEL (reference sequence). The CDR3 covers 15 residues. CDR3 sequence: CASSQGLAEGNEQFF. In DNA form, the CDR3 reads TGTGCCAGCAGCCAAGGACTAGCGGAGGGCAATGAGCAGTTCTTC.

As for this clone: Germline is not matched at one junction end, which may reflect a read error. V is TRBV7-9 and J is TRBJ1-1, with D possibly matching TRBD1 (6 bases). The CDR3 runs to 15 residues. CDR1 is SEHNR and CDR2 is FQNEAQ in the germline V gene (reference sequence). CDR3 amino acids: CAGSPPGTPNTEAFF. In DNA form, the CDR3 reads TGTGCCGGCAGCCCCCCCGGGACACCGAACACTGAAGCTTTCTTT.

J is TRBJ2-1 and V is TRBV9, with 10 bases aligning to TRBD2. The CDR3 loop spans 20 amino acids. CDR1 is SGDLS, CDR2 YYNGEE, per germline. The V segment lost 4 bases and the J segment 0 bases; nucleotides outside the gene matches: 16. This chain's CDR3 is CASSPQREGQVGNSYNEQFF. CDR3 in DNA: TGTGCCAGCAGCCCTCAGCGGGAGGGCCAGGTAGGGAACTCCTACAATGAGCAGTTCTTC.

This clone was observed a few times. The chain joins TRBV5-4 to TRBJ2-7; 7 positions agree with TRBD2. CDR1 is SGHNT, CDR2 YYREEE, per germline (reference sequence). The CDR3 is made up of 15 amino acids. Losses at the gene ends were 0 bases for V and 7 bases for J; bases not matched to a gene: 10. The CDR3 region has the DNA TGTGCCAGCAGCTTGGATGGACTAGAAACTTATGAGCAGTACTTC. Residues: CASSLDGLETYEQYF.

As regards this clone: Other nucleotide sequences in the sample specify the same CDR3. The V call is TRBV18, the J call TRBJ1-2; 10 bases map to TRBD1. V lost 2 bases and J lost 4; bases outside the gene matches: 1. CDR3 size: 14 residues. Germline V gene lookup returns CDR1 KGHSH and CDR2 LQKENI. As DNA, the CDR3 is TGTGCCAGCTCACCAGGGACAGGGGCCTATGGCTACACCTTC. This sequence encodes CASSPGTGAYGYTF.

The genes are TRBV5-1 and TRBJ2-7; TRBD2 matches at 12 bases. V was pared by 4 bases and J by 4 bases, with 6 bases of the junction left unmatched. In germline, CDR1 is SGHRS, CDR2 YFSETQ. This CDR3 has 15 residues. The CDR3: CASSQGTSGLYEQYF. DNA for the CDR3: TGCGCCAGCAGCCAAGGGACTAGCGGGTTGTACGAGCAGTACTTC. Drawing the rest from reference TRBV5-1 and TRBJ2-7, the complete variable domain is KAGVTQTPRYLIKTRGQQVTLSCSPISGHRSVSWYQQTPGQGLQFLFEYFSETQRNKGNFPGRFSGRQFSNSRSEMNVSTLELGDSALYLCASSQGTSGLYEQYFGPGTRLTVT.

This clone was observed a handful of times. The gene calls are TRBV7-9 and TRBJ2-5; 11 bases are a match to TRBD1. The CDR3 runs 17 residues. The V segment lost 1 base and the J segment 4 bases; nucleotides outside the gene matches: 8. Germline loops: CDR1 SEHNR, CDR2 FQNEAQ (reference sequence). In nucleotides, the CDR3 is TGTGCCAGCAGCTTAGGAAGGACCGGGACAGGGGGAGAGACCCAGTACTTC. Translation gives CASSLGRTGTGGETQYF.

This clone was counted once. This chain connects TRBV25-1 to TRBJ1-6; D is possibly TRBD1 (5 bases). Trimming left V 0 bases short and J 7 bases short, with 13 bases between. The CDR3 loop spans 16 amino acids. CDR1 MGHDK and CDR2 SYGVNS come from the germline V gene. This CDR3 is CASSEYGGAQNSPLHF. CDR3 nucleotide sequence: TGTGCCAGCAGTGAATATGGAGGGGCGCAAAATTCACCCCTCCACTTT.

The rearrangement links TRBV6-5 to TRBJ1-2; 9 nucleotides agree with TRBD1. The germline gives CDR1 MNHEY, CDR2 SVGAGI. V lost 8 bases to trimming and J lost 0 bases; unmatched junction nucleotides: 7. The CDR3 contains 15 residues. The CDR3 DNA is TGTGCCAGCGGGTGGGGGACAGGGACTAACTATGGCTACACCTTC. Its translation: CASGWGTGTNYGYTF.

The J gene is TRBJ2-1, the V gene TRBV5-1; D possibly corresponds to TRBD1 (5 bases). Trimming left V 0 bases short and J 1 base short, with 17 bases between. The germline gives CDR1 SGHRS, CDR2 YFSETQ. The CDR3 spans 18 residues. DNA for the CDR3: TGCGCCAGCAGCTTGGGCTACGACAGCATTCGTTCCTACAATGAGCAGTTCTTC. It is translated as CASSLGYDSIRSYNEQFF.

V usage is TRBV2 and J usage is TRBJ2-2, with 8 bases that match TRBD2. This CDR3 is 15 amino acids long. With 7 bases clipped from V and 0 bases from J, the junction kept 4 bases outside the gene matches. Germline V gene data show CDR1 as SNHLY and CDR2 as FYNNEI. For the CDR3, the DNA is TGTGCCAGCAAGAAACTAGCGGCGAACACCGGGGAGCTGTTTTTT. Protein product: CASKKLAANTGELFF.

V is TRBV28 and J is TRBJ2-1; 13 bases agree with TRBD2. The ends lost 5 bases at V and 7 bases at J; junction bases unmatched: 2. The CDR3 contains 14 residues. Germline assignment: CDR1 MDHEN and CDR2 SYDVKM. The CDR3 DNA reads TGTGCCAGCAGTCGGACTAGCGGGAGAAATGAGCAGTTCTTC. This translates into CASSRTSGRNEQFF.

The CDR3 region is CAWSVLPPDPHEKLFF. The CDR3 nucleotides read TGTGCCTGGAGTGTACTACCCCCCGACCCCCATGAAAAACTGTTTTTT. The J gene is TRBJ1-4, the V gene TRBV30; no reliable D call. From germline, CDR1 is GTSNPN and CDR2 SVGIG (reference sequence). V lost 0 bases and J lost 6, with 17 bases in between. This CDR3 spans 16 amino acids.

CDR3 sequence (DNA): TGTGCCAGCTCACCCGTCCCGGGACAGGGGGCGGGCACTGAAGCTTTCTTT. This encodes CASSPVPGQGAGTEAFF. The V call is TRBV18, the J call TRBJ1-1; 12 bases are shared with TRBD1. J gave up 4 bases and V 3 bases, and 9 bases lay outside the gene matches. The CDR3 extends over 17 amino acids. Germline-derived CDR1 and CDR2 are KGHSH and LQKENI.

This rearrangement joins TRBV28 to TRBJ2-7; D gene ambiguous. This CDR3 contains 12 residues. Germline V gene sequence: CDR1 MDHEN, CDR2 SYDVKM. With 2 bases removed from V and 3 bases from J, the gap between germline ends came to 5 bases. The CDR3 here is CASSLTIYEQYF. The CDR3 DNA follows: TGTGCCAGCAGTTTAACTATCTACGAGCAGTACTTC.

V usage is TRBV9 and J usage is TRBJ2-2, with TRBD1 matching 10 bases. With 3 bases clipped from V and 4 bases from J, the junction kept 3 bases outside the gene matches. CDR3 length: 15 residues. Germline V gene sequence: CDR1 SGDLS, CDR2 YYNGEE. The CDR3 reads CASSAGQGVTGELFF. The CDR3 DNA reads TGTGCCAGCAGCGCCGGACAGGGGGTCACCGGGGAGCTGTTTTTT.

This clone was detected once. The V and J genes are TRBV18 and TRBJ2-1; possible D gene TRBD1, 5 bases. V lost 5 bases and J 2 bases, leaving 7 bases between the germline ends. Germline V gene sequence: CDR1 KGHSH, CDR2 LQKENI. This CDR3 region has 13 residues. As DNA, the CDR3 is TGTGCCAGCTCAACGGACACCTACAATGAGCAGTTCTTC. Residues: CASSTDTYNEQFF. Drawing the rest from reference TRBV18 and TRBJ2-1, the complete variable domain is NAGVMQNPRHLVRRRGQEARLRCSPMKGHSHVYWYRQLPEEGLKFMVYLQKENIIDESGMPKERFSAEFPKEGPSILRIQQVVRGDSAAYFCASSTDTYNEQFFGPGTRLTVL.

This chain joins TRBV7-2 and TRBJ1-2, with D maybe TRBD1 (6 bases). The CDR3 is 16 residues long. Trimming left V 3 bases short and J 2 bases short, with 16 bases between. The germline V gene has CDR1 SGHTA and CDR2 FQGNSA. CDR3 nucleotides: TGTGCCAGCAGCTTCATCACAACAGGGACGAACTATGGCTACACCTTC. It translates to CASSFITTGTNYGYTF.

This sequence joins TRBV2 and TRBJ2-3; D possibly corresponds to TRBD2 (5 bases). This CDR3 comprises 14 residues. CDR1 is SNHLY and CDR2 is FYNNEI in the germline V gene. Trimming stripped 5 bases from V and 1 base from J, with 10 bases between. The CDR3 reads CASSRSGGTDTQYF. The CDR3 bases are TGTGCCAGCAGTAGGAGCGGAGGCACAGATACGCAGTATTTT.

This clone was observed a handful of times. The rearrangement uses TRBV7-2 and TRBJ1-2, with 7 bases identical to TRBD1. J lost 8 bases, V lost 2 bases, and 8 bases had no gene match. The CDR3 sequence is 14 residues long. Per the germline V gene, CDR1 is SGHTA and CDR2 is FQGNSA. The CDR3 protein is CASSLPDRVRGYTF. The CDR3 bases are TGTGCCAGCAGCTTACCTGACAGGGTGAGAGGCTACACCTTC.

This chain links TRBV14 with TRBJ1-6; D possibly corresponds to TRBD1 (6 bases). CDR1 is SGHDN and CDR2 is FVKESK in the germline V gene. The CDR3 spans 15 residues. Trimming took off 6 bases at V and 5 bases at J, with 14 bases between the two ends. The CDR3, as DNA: TGTGCCAGCAGTCAGACCCGGACAGATAATTCACCCCTCCACTTT. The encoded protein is CASSQTRTDNSPLHF.